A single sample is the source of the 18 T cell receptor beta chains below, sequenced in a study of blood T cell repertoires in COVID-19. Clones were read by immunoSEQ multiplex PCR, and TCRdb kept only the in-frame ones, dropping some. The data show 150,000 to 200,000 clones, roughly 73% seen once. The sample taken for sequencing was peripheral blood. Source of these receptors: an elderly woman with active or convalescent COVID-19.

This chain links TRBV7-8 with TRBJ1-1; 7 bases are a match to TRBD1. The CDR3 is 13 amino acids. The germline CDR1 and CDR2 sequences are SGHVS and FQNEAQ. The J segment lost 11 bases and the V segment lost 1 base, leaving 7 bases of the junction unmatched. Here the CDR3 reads CASSLGGGWGAFF. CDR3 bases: TGTGCCAGCAGCTTAGGAGGGGGCTGGGGGGCTTTCTTT.

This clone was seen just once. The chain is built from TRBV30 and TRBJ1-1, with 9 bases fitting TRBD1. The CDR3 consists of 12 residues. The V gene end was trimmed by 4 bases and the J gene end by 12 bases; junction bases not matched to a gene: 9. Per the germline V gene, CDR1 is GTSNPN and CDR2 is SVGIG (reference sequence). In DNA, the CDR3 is TGTGCCTGGACAGGGGACAGGGTCCGAACTTTCTTT. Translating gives CAWTGDRVRTFF.

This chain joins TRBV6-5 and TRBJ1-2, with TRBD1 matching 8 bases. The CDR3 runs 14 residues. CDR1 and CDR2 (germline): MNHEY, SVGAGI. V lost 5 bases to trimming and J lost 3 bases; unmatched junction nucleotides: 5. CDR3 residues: CASSRTGNHYGYTF. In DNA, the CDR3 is TGTGCCAGCAGTCGGACAGGGAACCACTATGGCTACACCTTC.

This chain's CDR3 is CASRRGQGAGETQYF. CDR3 nucleotide sequence: TGTGCCAGTAGAAGGGGACAGGGGGCCGGGGAGACCCAGTACTTC. The genes are TRBV19 and TRBJ2-5; 12 bases are shared with TRBD1. J was trimmed by 5 bases and V by 6 bases; bases with no gene match: 7. Germline CDR1 reads LNHDA; CDR2 reads SQIVND (reference sequence). The CDR3 totals 15 residues. Combining the CDR3 with reference TRBV19 and TRBJ2-5 gives the whole variable domain DGGITQSPKYLFRKEGQNVTLSCEQNLNHDAMYWYRQDPGQGLRLIYYSQIVNDFQKGDIAEGYSVSREKKESFPLTVTSAQKNPTAFYLCASRRGQGAGETQYFGPGTRLLVL.

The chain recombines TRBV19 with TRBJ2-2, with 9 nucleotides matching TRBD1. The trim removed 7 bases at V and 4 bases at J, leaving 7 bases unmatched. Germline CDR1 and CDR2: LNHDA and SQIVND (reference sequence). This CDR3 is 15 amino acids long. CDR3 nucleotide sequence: TGTGCCAGTATCCCGACAGGGGGTATCACCGGGGAGCTGTTTTTT. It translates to CASIPTGGITGELFF. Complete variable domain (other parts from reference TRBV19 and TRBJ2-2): DGGITQSPKYLFRKEGQNVTLSCEQNLNHDAMYWYRQDPGQGLRLIYYSQIVNDFQKGDIAEGYSVSREKKESFPLTVTSAQKNPTAFYLCASIPTGGITGELFFGEGSRLTVL.

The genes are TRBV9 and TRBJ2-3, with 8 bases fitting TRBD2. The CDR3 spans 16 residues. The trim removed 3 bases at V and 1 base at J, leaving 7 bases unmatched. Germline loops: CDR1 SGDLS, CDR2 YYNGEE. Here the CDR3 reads CASSAPQLAGTDTQYF. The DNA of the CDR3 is TGTGCCAGCAGCGCGCCCCAACTAGCGGGCACAGATACGCAGTATTTT.

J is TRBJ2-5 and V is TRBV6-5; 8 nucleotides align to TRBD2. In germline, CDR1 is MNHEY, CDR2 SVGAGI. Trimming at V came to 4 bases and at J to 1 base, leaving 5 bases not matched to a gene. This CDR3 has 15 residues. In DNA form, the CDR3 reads TGTGCCAGCAGTTCCCCGGGGGGGCCCCAAGAGACCCAGTACTTC. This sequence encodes CASSSPGGPQETQYF.

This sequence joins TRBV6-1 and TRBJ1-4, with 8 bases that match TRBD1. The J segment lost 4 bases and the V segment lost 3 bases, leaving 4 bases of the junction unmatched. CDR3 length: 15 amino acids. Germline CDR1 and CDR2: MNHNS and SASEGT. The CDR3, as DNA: TGTGCCAGCAGTGACAGGGGGCGAGTTAATGAAAAACTGTTTTTT. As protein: CASSDRGRVNEKLFF.

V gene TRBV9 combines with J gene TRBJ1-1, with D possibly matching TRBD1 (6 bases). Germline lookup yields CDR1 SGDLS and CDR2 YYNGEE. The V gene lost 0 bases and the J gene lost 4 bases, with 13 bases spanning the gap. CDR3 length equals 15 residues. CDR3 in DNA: TGTGCCAGCAGCGTAGATCCAGGGGATACCACTGAAGCTTTCTTT. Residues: CASSVDPGDTTEAFF.

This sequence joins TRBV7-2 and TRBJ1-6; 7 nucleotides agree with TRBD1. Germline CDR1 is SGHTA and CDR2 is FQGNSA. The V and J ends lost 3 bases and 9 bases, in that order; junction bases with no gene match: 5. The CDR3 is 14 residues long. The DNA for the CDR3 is TGTGCCAGCAGCTTTAGACAGGGCGGTTCACCCCTCCACTTT. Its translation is CASSFRQGGSPLHF.

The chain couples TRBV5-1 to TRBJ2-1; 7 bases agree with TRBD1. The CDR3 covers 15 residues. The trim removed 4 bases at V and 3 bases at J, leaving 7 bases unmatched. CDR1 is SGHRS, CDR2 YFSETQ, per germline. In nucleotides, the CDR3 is TGCGCCAGCAGCCCAAGACAGGGCGACTACAATGAGCAGTTCTTC. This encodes CASSPRQGDYNEQFF.

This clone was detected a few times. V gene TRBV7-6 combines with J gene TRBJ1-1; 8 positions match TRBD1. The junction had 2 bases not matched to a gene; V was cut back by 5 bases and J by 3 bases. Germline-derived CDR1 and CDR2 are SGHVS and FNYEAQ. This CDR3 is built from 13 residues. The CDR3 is CASSLDRDTEAFF. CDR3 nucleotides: TGTGCCAGCAGCCTGGACAGGGACACTGAAGCTTTCTTT.

The CDR3 coding sequence is TGCGCCAGCAGCCCGGGCCCAGGGCTTAACTATGGCTACACCTTC. Its protein is CASSPGPGLNYGYTF. The chain joins TRBV4-3 to TRBJ1-2; tentative D call: TRBD1 (5 bases). Germline V gene sequence: CDR1 LGHNA, CDR2 YSLEER. The CDR3 extends over 15 amino acids. The V and J ends lost 4 bases and 1 base respectively, with 13 bases between them.

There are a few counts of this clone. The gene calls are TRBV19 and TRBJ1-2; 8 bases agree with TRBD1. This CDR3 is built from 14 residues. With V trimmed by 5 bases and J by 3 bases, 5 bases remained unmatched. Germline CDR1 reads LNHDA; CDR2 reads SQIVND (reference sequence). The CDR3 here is CASSALTGDYGYTF. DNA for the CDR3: TGTGCCAGTAGTGCCCTGACAGGGGACTATGGCTACACCTTC.

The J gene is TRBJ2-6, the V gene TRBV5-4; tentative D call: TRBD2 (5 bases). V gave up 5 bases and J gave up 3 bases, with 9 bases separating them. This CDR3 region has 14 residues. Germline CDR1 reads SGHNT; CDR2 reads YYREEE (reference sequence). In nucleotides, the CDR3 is TGTGCCAGCAGAGTCGGAGGTGGGGCCAACGTCCTGACTTTC. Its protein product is CASRVGGGANVLTF. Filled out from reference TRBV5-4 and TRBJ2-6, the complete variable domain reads ETGVTQSPTHLIKTRGQQVTLRCSSQSGHNTVSWYQQALGQGPQFIFQYYREEENGRGNFPPRFSGLQFPNYSSELNVNALELDDSALYLCASRVGGGANVLTFGAGSRLTVL.

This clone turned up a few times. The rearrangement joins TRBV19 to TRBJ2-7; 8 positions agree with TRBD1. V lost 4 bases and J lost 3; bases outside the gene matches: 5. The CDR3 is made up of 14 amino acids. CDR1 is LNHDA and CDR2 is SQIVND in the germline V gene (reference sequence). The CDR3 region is CASSTGQEFYEQYF. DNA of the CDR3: TGTGCCAGTAGTACGGGACAGGAATTCTACGAGCAGTACTTC. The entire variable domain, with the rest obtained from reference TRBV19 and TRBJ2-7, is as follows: DGGITQSPKYLFRKEGQNVTLSCEQNLNHDAMYWYRQDPGQGLRLIYYSQIVNDFQKGDIAEGYSVSREKKESFPLTVTSAQKNPTAFYLCASSTGQEFYEQYFGPGTRLTVT.

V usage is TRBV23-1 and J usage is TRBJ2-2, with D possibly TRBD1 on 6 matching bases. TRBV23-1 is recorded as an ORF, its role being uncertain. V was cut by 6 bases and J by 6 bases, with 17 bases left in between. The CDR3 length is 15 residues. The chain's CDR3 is CASRPRDKKSGELFF. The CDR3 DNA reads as TGCGCCAGCAGACCCCGGGACAAAAAGTCCGGGGAGCTGTTTTTT.

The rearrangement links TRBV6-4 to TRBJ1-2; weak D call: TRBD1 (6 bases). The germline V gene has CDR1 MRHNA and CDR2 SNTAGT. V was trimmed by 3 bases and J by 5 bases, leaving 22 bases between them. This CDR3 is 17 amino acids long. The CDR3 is CASSEGPAGSQGYGYTF. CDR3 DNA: TGTGCCAGCAGTGAAGGACCCGCAGGCTCGCAGGGGTATGGCTACACCTTC.